Following are 20 T cell receptor beta chains from one sample sequenced in a study of a mutant IDH1 vaccine in newly diagnosed glioma. Profiling relied on immunoSEQ multiplex PCR, and the TCRdb table lists in-frame clones only, not all of them. The sample shows about 92,000 clones, about 82% of them seen only once. Time point indicated: baseline, week 1 (first vaccination visit). This sample's treatment: pre-vaccination baseline after standard-of-care therapy. Sequenced material: PBMCs, taken from a glioma patient treated with radiotherapy, temozolomide or both. The receptor set was obtained from a man aged 35-49 years with glioma.

The rearrangement joins TRBV5-5 to TRBJ2-1; TRBD2 might be the D (5 bases). The germline V gene encodes CDR1 SGHKS and CDR2 YYEKEE (reference sequence). CDR3 length equals 14 residues. Deletions cut 0 bases from V and 7 bases from J, with 11 bases between. This CDR3 reads CASSLVASRNEQFF. CDR3 in DNA: TGTGCCAGCAGCTTGGTGGCTAGCCGAAATGAGCAGTTCTTC.

This CDR3 is CASSQGLTNEQFF. The CDR3 DNA sequence: TGTGCCAGCAGCCAAGGGTTGACCAATGAGCAGTTCTTC. The chain combines TRBV14 with TRBJ2-1; no reliable D call. The CDR3 loop spans 13 amino acids. V lost 1 base and J 6 bases, leaving 7 bases between the germline ends. Germline lookup yields CDR1 SGHDN and CDR2 FVKESK.

This sequence joins TRBV7-6 and TRBJ2-1; a weak D match, TRBD2 (5 bases). The CDR3 loop spans 13 amino acids. V was cut by 5 bases and J by 7 bases, with 12 bases left in between. In germline, CDR1 is SGHVS, CDR2 FNYEAQ. As DNA, the CDR3 is TGTGCCAGCAGCCGAACTAGGGCGAATGAGCAGTTCTTC. Translated, it gives CASSRTRANEQFF.

The CDR3: CAGSLGNTIYF. In DNA, the CDR3 is TGTGCCGGGTCACTCGGAAACACCATATATTTT. This rearrangement joins TRBV30 to TRBJ1-3; D gene ambiguous. This CDR3 contains 11 residues. Germline V gives CDR1 GTSNPN, CDR2 SVGIG (reference sequence). V lost 8 bases and J lost 4, with 9 bases in between.

This clone was seen just once. V gene TRBV25-1 combines with J gene TRBJ1-4; D not resolved. The CDR3 contains 11 residues. Germline V lookup: CDR1 MGHDK, CDR2 SYGVNS. Trimming cost V 5 bases and J 13 bases, with 11 bases left between them. The CDR3 region has the DNA TGTGCCAGCAGTTTAAAGGACTTACTGTTTTTT. Its translation is CASSLKDLLFF.

V usage is TRBV5-6 and J usage is TRBJ2-3; D is ambiguous. This CDR3 is 14 amino acids long. Trimming took 4 bases from V and 1 from J, leaving 10 bases between them. The germline gives CDR1 SGHDT, CDR2 YYEEEE. In nucleotides, the CDR3 is TGTGCCAGCAGCGGCGGACGGCGCACAGATACGCAGTATTTT. Translating it yields CASSGGRRTDTQYF.

The chain links TRBV4-2 to TRBJ2-7; the D call may be TRBD1 or TRBD2 (5 bases each). Trimming stripped 0 bases from V and 2 bases from J, with 11 bases between. This CDR3 spans 15 amino acids. Germline-derived CDR1 and CDR2 are LGHNA and YNFKEQ. CDR3 amino acids: CASSQEGRGPYEQYF. In nucleotides, the CDR3 is TGTGCCAGCAGCCAAGAAGGCCGGGGACCCTACGAGCAGTACTTC.

The chain couples TRBV30 to TRBJ2-5; 7 bases align to TRBD1. The CDR3 runs to 14 residues. The V gene's germline CDR1 is GTSNPN and CDR2 SVGIG (reference sequence). Trimming cost V 0 bases and J 7 bases; bases outside gene matches: 8. The CDR3 DNA follows: TGTGCCTGGAGTGTTCGACAGGGCGGAGGGACCCAGTACTTC. It yields the protein CAWSVRQGGGTQYF. Full variable domain (missing parts from reference TRBV30 and TRBJ2-5): SQTIHQWPATLVQPVGSPLSLECTVEGTSNPNLYWYRQAAGRGLQLLFYSVGIGQISSEVPQNLSASRPQDRQFILSSKKLLLSDSGFYLCAWSVRQGGGTQYFGPGTRLLVL.

V and J are TRBV19 and TRBJ1-2, with 9 bases that match TRBD1. Germline V gene lookup returns CDR1 LNHDA and CDR2 SQIVND (reference sequence). Germline trimming cut 3 bases from V and 6 bases from J; bases unmatched to any gene: 8. This CDR3 spans 15 amino acids. The CDR3 loop reads CASSIQTGGVHGYTF. CDR3 sequence (DNA): TGTGCCAGTAGTATCCAGACAGGGGGAGTTCATGGCTACACCTTC.

The rearrangement links TRBV7-9 to TRBJ2-3; 9 nucleotides match TRBD1. V lost 1 base to trimming and J lost 3 bases; unmatched junction nucleotides: 2. In germline, CDR1 is SEHNR, CDR2 FQNEAQ (reference sequence). The CDR3 consists of 15 residues. The CDR3 here is CASSLGDRVTDTQYF. CDR3 nucleotide sequence: TGTGCCAGCAGCTTAGGGGACAGGGTGACAGATACGCAGTATTTT. The variable domain in full, completed from reference TRBV7-9 and TRBJ2-3, reads DTGVSQNPRHKITKRGQNVTFRCDPISEHNRLYWYRQTLGQGPEFLTYFQNEAQLEKSRLLSDRFSAERPKGSFSTLEIQRTEQGDSAMYLCASSLGDRVTDTQYFGPGTRLTVL.

The genes are TRBV29-1 and TRBJ2-7; TRBD1 aligns across 9 bases. Germline assignment: CDR1 SQVTM and CDR2 ANQGSEA. V lost 6 bases and J lost 1; bases outside the gene matches: 4. The CDR3 consists of 13 residues. The CDR3 loop is CSVWTGASYEQYF. In nucleotides, the CDR3 is TGCAGCGTGTGGACAGGGGCGTCCTACGAGCAGTACTTC.

This clone appeared once. The chain has TRBV19 and TRBJ2-7; D possibly corresponds to TRBD1 (6 bases). CDR1 and CDR2 from the germline V gene are LNHDA and SQIVND (reference sequence). The ends were cut back, 4 bases at V and 3 bases at J, with 13 bases in the middle. The CDR3 consists of 14 residues. CDR3 in amino acids: CASSRPDRSYEQYF. CDR3 DNA sequence: TGTGCCAGTAGTAGACCAGACAGGAGCTACGAGCAGTACTTC.

The genes are TRBV4-2 and TRBJ1-6; D gene unclear. The CDR3 has 14 amino acids. Trimming left V 0 bases short and J 5 bases short, with 5 bases between. The V gene's germline CDR1 is LGHNA and CDR2 YNFKEQ. CDR3 region: CASSQDTNNSPLHF. The CDR3 DNA sequence: TGTGCCAGCAGCCAAGATACAAATAATTCACCCCTCCACTTT.

The gene calls are TRBV9 and TRBJ1-3, with TRBD1 as a possible D gene (5 bases). Germline-derived CDR1 and CDR2 are SGDLS and YYNGEE. The V end lost 0 bases, the J end lost 1 base, and 20 bases lay between the germline ends. The CDR3 length is 19 residues. The DNA for the CDR3 is TGTGCCAGCAGCGTAGGTGAGGGGCCGCCTCCTATTTCTGGAAACACCATATATTTT. It is translated as CASSVGEGPPPISGNTIYF.

This clone appeared a few times. The chain is built from TRBV6-1 and TRBJ2-5; D is possibly TRBD1 (6 bases). CDR1 and CDR2 from the germline V gene are MNHNS and SASEGT. The CDR3 extends over 13 amino acids. Deletions cut 3 bases from V and 7 bases from J, with 12 bases between. CDR3 sequence reads: CASSDRTVRTQYF. The CDR3 nucleotides read TGTGCCAGCAGTGACCGGACAGTACGGACCCAGTACTTC.

The chain has TRBV7-2 and TRBJ2-7; D remains unclear. This CDR3 spans 12 amino acids. Germline values: CDR1 SGHTA, CDR2 FQGNSA. Deletions cut 0 bases from V and 3 bases from J, with 3 bases between. Here the CDR3 reads CASSLARYEQYF. The CDR3 bases are TGTGCCAGCAGCTTAGCTCGCTACGAGCAGTACTTC.

The rearrangement links TRBV30 to TRBJ2-1, with 7 bases aligning to TRBD1. The CDR3 runs to 12 residues. Germline lookup yields CDR1 GTSNPN and CDR2 SVGIG (reference sequence). Trimming at V came to 4 bases and at J to 7 bases, leaving 4 bases not matched to a gene. CDR3 coding DNA: TGTGCCTGGAATACAGGGGCGAATGAGCAGTTCTTC. Amino acids: CAWNTGANEQFF. The whole variable domain, remainder taken from reference TRBV30 and TRBJ2-1, is SQTIHQWPATLVQPVGSPLSLECTVEGTSNPNLYWYRQAAGRGLQLLFYSVGIGQISSEVPQNLSASRPQDRQFILSSKKLLLSDSGFYLCAWNTGANEQFFGPGTRLTVL.

V gene TRBV10-3 combines with J gene TRBJ2-7, with 8 bases fitting TRBD2. Germline assignment: CDR1 ENHRY and CDR2 SYGVKD. V gave up 10 bases and J gave up 0 bases; unmatched junction bases: 5. The CDR3 loop spans 13 amino acids. This chain's CDR3 is CATGGRNSYEQYF. DNA for the CDR3: TGTGCCACGGGGGGGAGGAACTCCTACGAGCAGTACTTC.

This chain joins TRBV19 and TRBJ1-2; weak D call: TRBD1 (5 bases). CDR1 is LNHDA and CDR2 is SQIVND in the germline V gene (reference sequence). V shed 1 base and J shed 2 bases, with 8 bases lying between them. The CDR3 covers 14 residues. The CDR3 coding sequence is TGTGCCAGTAGTATAGTGTCAGGGAACTATGGCTACACCTTC. Translation gives CASSIVSGNYGYTF.

CDR3 DNA: TGTGCCAGCAGCTCTACGGGACGCCATCAGCTCGATTCACCCCTCCACTTT. This codes for CASSSTGRHQLDSPLHF. The rearrangement joins TRBV7-8 to TRBJ1-6; maybe TRBD1 (5 bases). The V gene lost 4 bases and the J gene lost 8 bases, with 21 bases spanning the gap. The CDR3 loop spans 17 amino acids. CDR1 and CDR2 from the germline V gene are SGHVS and FQNEAQ.